The T cell receptor beta chain described here comes from a study of blood T cell repertoires in COVID-19 (dated by TCRdb to the early 2020s). General notes on the study: Samples from collaborators originated in the United States, Italy and Spain and spanned both the acute and convalescent phases of COVID-19. The prospective study material was composed of cDNA or gDNA derived from T cells, B-cell-depleted T cells, or PBMCs. Sample metadata almost always included a de-identified subject ID, COVID-19 status, age in years and sex. Deeply sampled blood TCRbeta repertoires from subjects exposed to, actively infected with, or recovered from COVID-19 were included in the dataset. Where HLA class I and class II types were available, the types were taken from metadata supplied by the sample provider, not from assay-based typing. The samples were drawn from the first 160 participants of the ongoing ImmuneRACE study and from some 1,300 subjects provided by 6 global collaborators. The repertoires were made available in a free public database intended to serve as a resource for research on the immune response to SARS-CoV-2. Overall study results and their limits: Clinical and demographic metadata were provided uncurated, with the amount varying by source and participant.

A remark on this clone: The antigen it recognizes is unknown. There are no base qualities to consult, and no much larger clone falls within one base.

The immunoSEQ Assay, a bias-controlled multiplex PCR, was used to amplify TCRbeta CDR3 regions from genomic DNA. The study's own analysis went as follows. The number of nucleated cells in each sample was estimated by amplification of reference gene primers within the assay. To quantify the absolute abundance of each unique TCRbeta CDR3 rearrangement, sequence reads were collapsed and filtered. For each sample, productive Simpson clonality was calculated as the square root of Simpson's diversity index over productive rearrangements. TCRdb retrieved this table from immuneACCESS and kept in-frame rearrangements only. Not all clones are present; in checked studies, unresolved V genes account for under half, and no reason is known for the remainder. Clone size and the V and J calls come from that table; the DNA yielded D and trimming. For this sample the table gives approximately 390,000 clones, of which roughly 86% were detected only once. The ten most abundant clones make up about 2.3% of the sample.

At one collaborating source in Seattle, patients were enrolled during active infection and were followed longitudinally through the course of disease. Collaborating institutions collected whole blood in K2EDTA tubes following their own protocols. For TCRbeta analysis, collaborators shipped samples in one of three forms: frozen whole blood, isolated PBMCs, or DNA extracted from either of those sample types. Trimming removed 5 bases from V and 3 bases from J; the gene matches leave 7 bases unexplained. There are 15 amino acids in the CDR3, from cysteine to phenylalanine inclusive. CDR3 DNA is the only sequence kept; it has 45 bases, read in frame from the first base. Taken from the germline V gene, the CDR1 and CDR2 loops are KGHSH and LQKENI.

The source of this sequence is a woman aged 60-75 years with COVID-19, enrolled during active disease. The chain joins TRBV18 to TRBJ1-1, with 9 middle bases fitting TRBD1. Sequenced material: peripheral blood. The CDR3 corresponds to CASSEGTGSDTEAFF. The sequenced DNA is TGTGCCAGCTCAGAAGGGACAGGGTCGGACACTGAAGCTTTCTTT.